This passage covers 31 T cell receptor beta chains from one sample sequenced in a study of cytomegalovirus exposure and HLA in healthy donors. The PCR contained 60 Vbeta and 13 Jbeta primers. The repertoire was sequenced with immunoSEQ multiplex PCR; TCRdb's copy has only in-frame clones and lacks some. The table includes about 170,000 clones, over 60% detected once. Sequences were obtained from PBMCs. The source is a girl aged 5 to 17 in good health and CMV-seronegative.

This chain connects TRBV5-1 to TRBJ2-2; D not certain. Between the trimmed V and J ends, which lost 2 bases and 3 bases, there was a span of 5 bases. This CDR3 is built from 13 residues. The germline V gene has CDR1 SGHRS and CDR2 YFSETQ. CDR3 nucleotide sequence: TGCGCCAGCAGCTTACAAGACACCGGGGAGCTGTTTTTT. It specifies CASSLQDTGELFF. The full variable domain, its missing parts supplied by reference TRBV5-1 and TRBJ2-2, is KAGVTQTPRYLIKTRGQQVTLSCSPISGHRSVSWYQQTPGQGLQFLFEYFSETQRNKGNFPGRFSGRQFSNSRSEMNVSTLELGDSALYLCASSLQDTGELFFGEGSRLTVL.

The chain is built from TRBV10-3 and TRBJ2-2; 12 bases line up with TRBD1. Germline loops: CDR1 ENHRY, CDR2 SYGVKD. The V gene end was trimmed by 3 bases and the J gene end by 6 bases; junction bases not matched to a gene: 5. This CDR3 region has 16 residues. The CDR3 here is CAISDPGQGAPGELFF. In nucleotides, the CDR3 is TGTGCCATCAGTGACCCGGGACAGGGGGCCCCCGGGGAGCTGTTTTTT.

The table lists this clone with a few counts. This sequence joins TRBV6-5 and TRBJ2-7; 10 positions agree with TRBD2. Unmatched junction bases numbered 3, after V lost 6 bases and J lost 1 base. The length of the CDR3 is 14 residues. From germline, CDR1 is MNHEY and CDR2 SVGAGI. Written as DNA, the CDR3 is TGTGCCAGCAGGACGGGACTAGCGTCCTACGAGCAGTACTTC. Amino acid sequence: CASRTGLASYEQYF.

The chain joins TRBV9 to TRBJ2-3; 11 nucleotides agree with TRBD1. Trimming removed 4 bases from V and 7 bases from J; junction bases left unmatched: 14. The CDR3 is made up of 17 amino acids. Germline CDR1 and CDR2: SGDLS and YYNGEE. The CDR3 DNA reads as TGTGCCAGCAGCTCGAACGTGAGGGACAGGGGGAGAAATACGCAGTATTTT. Its protein is CASSSNVRDRGRNTQYF.

This clone occurred a few times. V is TRBV6-1 and J is TRBJ2-7; 7 nucleotides align to TRBD2. Germline values: CDR1 MNHNS, CDR2 SASEGT. The CDR3 length is 15 residues. With 1 base clipped from V and 0 bases from J, the junction kept 3 bases outside the gene matches. CDR3: CASSEEGGSSYEQYF. The CDR3 bases are TGTGCCAGCAGTGAAGAGGGAGGGAGCTCCTACGAGCAGTACTTC.

This clone was recorded once. The chain carries TRBV27 and TRBJ1-2; perhaps TRBD1 as D (5 bases). The CDR3 is made up of 13 amino acids. The germline V gene encodes CDR1 MNHEY and CDR2 SMNVEV (reference sequence). Trimming took off 4 bases at V and 4 bases at J, with 10 bases between the two ends. CDR3 residues: CASSYRGGYGYTF. CDR3 nucleotide sequence: TGTGCCAGCAGTTATAGGGGAGGCTATGGCTACACCTTC.

The genes are TRBV28 and TRBJ1-1; the D gene is possibly TRBD1 (6 bases). The ends were cut back, 5 bases at V and 0 bases at J, with 10 bases in the middle. This CDR3 has 14 amino acids. From germline, CDR1 is MDHEN and CDR2 SYDVKM. CDR3 loop: CASSPGALNTEAFF. The CDR3 DNA reads as TGTGCCAGCAGTCCAGGGGCTTTGAACACTGAAGCTTTCTTT.

This sequence joins TRBV5-6 and TRBJ2-3, with 7 bases lining up with TRBD1. The J segment lost 4 bases and the V segment lost 2 bases, leaving 10 bases of the junction unmatched. Germline CDR1 is SGHDT and CDR2 is YYEEEE. This CDR3 has 16 amino acids. CDR3 in DNA: TGTGCCAGCAGCTTAGTCGACAGGGACAGCGCAGATACGCAGTATTTT. As protein: CASSLVDRDSADTQYF.

The chain employs TRBV5-4 and TRBJ1-4; D is undetermined. Trimming removed 5 bases from V and 6 bases from J, with 14 bases in between. The length of the CDR3 is 14 residues. Germline assignment: CDR1 SGHNT and CDR2 YYREEE (reference sequence). The CDR3 loop reads CASSPGTTDEKLFF. The DNA for the CDR3 is TGTGCCAGCAGTCCGGGTACTACGGATGAAAAACTGTTTTTT.

This clone was observed a few times. The gene calls are TRBV15 and TRBJ1-2; 7 nucleotides align to TRBD1. Germline V lookup: CDR1 LNHNV, CDR2 YYDKDF (reference sequence). The CDR3 sequence is 16 residues long. V was clipped by 5 bases and J by 2 bases; unmatched bases: 11. CDR3 residues: CATSRGPGQTNYGYTF. The CDR3 DNA follows: TGTGCCACCAGCCGGGGACCGGGACAGACGAACTATGGCTACACCTTC.

The CDR3 coding sequence is TGTGCCAGCAGCCTTACCACCTCGGGACAGGGGGACTATGGCTACACCTTC. Its translation: CASSLTTSGQGDYGYTF. The rearrangement joins TRBV9 to TRBJ1-2; 11 nucleotides match TRBD1. Germline CDR1 and CDR2: SGDLS and YYNGEE. This CDR3 spans 17 amino acids. Trimming cost V 4 bases and J 3 bases; bases outside gene matches: 11.

The CDR3 reads CASSQGAGRETEAFF. The CDR3 DNA sequence: TGTGCCAGCAGCCAAGGCGCGGGGAGGGAGACTGAAGCTTTCTTT. The rearrangement joins TRBV14 to TRBJ1-1; D is unresolved. The CDR3 has 15 amino acids. Germline CDR1 and CDR2: SGHDN and FVKESK. V lost 1 base, J lost 5 bases, and 14 bases lay in between.

The chain couples TRBV18 to TRBJ1-5; D perhaps matches TRBD1 (6 bases). Germline CDR1 and CDR2: KGHSH and LQKENI. The CDR3 extends over 16 amino acids. Trimming removed 2 bases from V and 8 bases from J, with 19 bases in between. Written as DNA, the CDR3 is TGTGCCAGCTCACCAAACTCCCCCAGGGAGGGGGAGCCCCAGCATTTT. Protein product: CASSPNSPREGEPQHF.

The chain couples TRBV6-6 to TRBJ1-5; 9 nucleotides align to TRBD1. In germline, CDR1 is MNHNY, CDR2 SVGAGI (reference sequence). The CDR3 runs 15 residues. V lost 6 bases, J lost 5 bases, and 8 bases stayed unmatched. CDR3 amino acids: CASRPPGQGDQPQHF. CDR3 DNA: TGTGCCAGCAGACCCCCGGGACAGGGTGATCAGCCCCAGCATTTT.

This chain joins TRBV18 and TRBJ1-2, with D possibly TRBD1 on 5 matching bases. Per germline, CDR1 KGHSH and CDR2 LQKENI. The V and J ends lost 8 bases and 4 bases respectively, with 11 bases between them. The CDR3 is 12 amino acids. CDR3 in DNA: TGTGCCAGCGCGGCAGGGCTCTATGGCTACACCTTC. It translates to CASAAGLYGYTF.

V usage is TRBV14 and J usage is TRBJ1-1; D is unclear. CDR3 length: 15 amino acids. Trimming stripped 0 bases from V and 3 bases from J, with 11 bases between. Germline CDR1 reads SGHDN; CDR2 reads FVKESK. DNA of the CDR3: TGTGCCAGCAGCCAAGACGTGGGGAGGTACACTGAAGCTTTCTTT. Protein sequence: CASSQDVGRYTEAFF.

The gene calls are TRBV7-9 and TRBJ1-1, with TRBD1 as a possible D gene (6 bases). V lost 5 bases, J lost 0 bases, and 10 bases lay in between. The V gene's germline CDR1 is SEHNR and CDR2 FQNEAQ (reference sequence). The CDR3 is made up of 14 amino acids. The CDR3 bases are TGTGCCAGCAGCCGGACAGCCTTGAACACTGAAGCTTTCTTT. Translation gives CASSRTALNTEAFF.

The chain couples TRBV15 to TRBJ1-4; D is possibly TRBD1 (6 bases). Germline lookup yields CDR1 LNHNV and CDR2 YYDKDF (reference sequence). V was trimmed by 8 bases and J by 3 bases, leaving 10 bases between them. CDR3 size: 13 residues. The CDR3 sequence: CATGQGSNEKLFF. The CDR3 coding sequence is TGTGCCACCGGGCAGGGGTCTAATGAAAAACTGTTTTTT.

The genes are TRBV5-5 and TRBJ1-1; perhaps TRBD1 as D (5 bases). The length of the CDR3 is 16 residues. The V gene lost 4 bases and the J gene lost 0 bases, with 16 bases spanning the gap. Germline V gene lookup returns CDR1 SGHKS and CDR2 YYEKEE (reference sequence). CDR3 sequence reads: CASSPIAGPMNTEAFF. The CDR3 DNA sequence: TGTGCCAGCAGCCCCATCGCGGGGCCCATGAACACTGAAGCTTTCTTT.

The CDR3 region is CATSTYAGTYENSPLHF. The DNA for the CDR3 is TGTGCCACCAGCACTTATGCCGGGACTTACGAAAATTCACCCCTCCACTTT. This chain links TRBV15 with TRBJ1-6, with a weak D call TRBD1 (5 bases). The CDR3 runs to 17 residues. Looked up from germline, CDR1 is LNHNV and CDR2 is YYDKDF (reference sequence). The germline V and J ends were trimmed by 4 bases and 7 bases, with 20 bases remaining between them.

In this sample, this clone turned up a few times. This chain connects TRBV5-6 to TRBJ1-1, with D tentatively TRBD1 (5 bases). V dropped 4 bases and J dropped 0 bases, with 13 bases sitting between them. Per the germline V gene, CDR1 is SGHDT and CDR2 is YYEEEE. The CDR3 consists of 15 residues. CDR3 region: CASSKTGLMNTEAFF. In DNA, the CDR3 is TGTGCCAGCAGCAAAACAGGTCTCATGAACACTGAAGCTTTCTTT.

The chain has TRBV7-9 and TRBJ1-4; D is perhaps TRBD1 (6 bases). The CDR3 is 18 amino acids. Germline CDR1 is SEHNR and CDR2 is FQNEAQ (reference sequence). Trimming shortened V by 4 bases and J by 6 bases, and 24 bases separated the two germline ends. CDR3 coding DNA: TGTGCCAGCAGCTCCTCTTGGGCCCAACAGGGTTCGTATGAAAAACTGTTTTTT. Translation: CASSSSWAQQGSYEKLFF.

V gene TRBV9 combines with J gene TRBJ1-5; tentatively, D is TRBD1 (5 bases). Germline CDR1 is SGDLS and CDR2 is YYNGEE. CDR3 length: 15 amino acids. Trimming removed 3 bases from V and 9 bases from J, with 19 bases in between. CDR3 DNA sequence: TGTGCCAGCAGCGCCTATCCTTCAGGGCGAGGGCCCCAGCATTTT. Its translation: CASSAYPSGRGPQHF.

The CDR3 nucleotides are TGTGCCATCAGTGTAGATTTGGGCAATCAGCCCCAGCATTTT. Translating gives CAISVDLGNQPQHF. V usage is TRBV10-3 and J usage is TRBJ1-5; the D is unclear. CDR3 length equals 14 residues. Germline-derived CDR1 and CDR2 are ENHRY and SYGVKD. With 4 bases removed from V and 2 bases from J, the gap between germline ends came to 9 bases.

This chain uses TRBV5-6 with TRBJ2-1; possible D gene TRBD1, 6 bases. Germline CDR1 is SGHDT and CDR2 is YYEEEE. This CDR3 is 11 amino acids long. Between the trimmed V and J ends, which lost 7 bases and 9 bases, there was a span of 11 bases. CDR3 DNA sequence: TGTGCCAGCGCCAAAGGGGGTGAGCAGTTCTTC. This translates into CASAKGGEQFF.

The chain employs TRBV27 and TRBJ2-7; no firm D call. Germline V CDR1 and CDR2: MNHEY, SMNVEV (reference sequence). Trimming pared 0 bases from V and 3 bases from J, leaving 9 bases between. This CDR3 has 14 amino acids. The DNA for the CDR3 is TGTGCCAGCAGTTTATCTGGGCAGATCTACGAGCAGTACTTC. Amino acids: CASSLSGQIYEQYF.

The chain combines TRBV6-5 with TRBJ2-5; maybe TRBD1 (6 bases). V dropped 6 bases and J dropped 1 base, with 6 bases sitting between them. From germline, CDR1 is MNHEY and CDR2 SVGAGI. CDR3 length: 12 residues. The chain's CDR3 is CASRGAQETQYF. CDR3 DNA: TGTGCCAGCAGGGGGGCCCAAGAGACCCAGTACTTC.

The DNA of the CDR3 is TGCGCCAGCAGCTCGACAGCCGCCTCTAACTATGGCTACACCTTC. Translation gives CASSSTAASNYGYTF. The chain carries TRBV5-1 and TRBJ1-2, with D possibly matching TRBD1 (5 bases). The CDR3 is 15 residues long. The V gene's germline CDR1 is SGHRS and CDR2 YFSETQ. The V gene lost 3 bases and the J gene lost 0 bases, with 12 bases spanning the gap. The full variable domain, rest sourced from reference TRBV5-1 and TRBJ1-2, is KAGVTQTPRYLIKTRGQQVTLSCSPISGHRSVSWYQQTPGQGLQFLFEYFSETQRNKGNFPGRFSGRQFSNSRSEMNVSTLELGDSALYLCASSSTAASNYGYTFGSGTRLTVV.

The chain links TRBV4-1 to TRBJ2-7, with D maybe TRBD1 (5 bases). Germline V gene data show CDR1 as MGHRA and CDR2 as YSYEKL. Trimming cost V 0 bases and J 5 bases, with 8 bases left between them. The CDR3 extends over 13 amino acids. The CDR3 sequence: CASSQEGQNEQYF. DNA of the CDR3: TGCGCCAGCAGCCAAGAGGGGCAGAACGAGCAGTACTTC.

The chain is built from TRBV5-1 and TRBJ2-1, with D possibly TRBD2 on 6 matching bases. Trimming shortened V by 2 bases and J by 7 bases, and 16 bases separated the two germline ends. The CDR3 has 15 amino acids. CDR1 SGHRS and CDR2 YFSETQ come from the germline V gene. As DNA, the CDR3 is TGCGCCAGCAGCTTCCGTGGCGGGGCCCCGAATGAGCAGTTCTTC. This gives the protein CASSFRGGAPNEQFF.

The DNA of the CDR3 is TGTGCCAGCAGCTTAGGACAGTTCTCTGGAAACACCATATATTTT. Translation gives CASSLGQFSGNTIYF. The gene calls are TRBV11-2 and TRBJ1-3; weak D call: TRBD1 (5 bases). CDR3 length equals 15 residues. Germline lookup yields CDR1 SGHAT and CDR2 FQNNGV. V shed 1 base and J shed 0 bases, with 7 bases lying between them. The whole variable domain, remainder taken from reference TRBV11-2 and TRBJ1-3, is EAGVAQSPRYKIIEKRQSVAFWCNPISGHATLYWYQQILGQGPKLLIQFQNNGVVDDSQLPKDRFSAERLKGVDSTLKIQPAKLEDSAVYLCASSLGQFSGNTIYFGEGSWLTVV.